The rows below give T cell receptor beta chains drawn from one sample of a study of cytomegalovirus exposure and HLA in healthy donors. TCRdb's table, derived via immunoSEQ multiplex PCR, lists solely in-frame clones and lacks some. The sample records about 94,000 clones, roughly three fifths being singletons. Sequencing was done on a sample of PBMCs. The receptors come from a man aged 25 to 40 in good health and CMV-seronegative. Each CDR3 is given with its conserved first and last residue. D genes are given only for firm matches. Clone size is shown for a subset of rows, as once, few, many or a class of expanded clone.

clone size | D gene | J gene | V gene | CDR3 protein | CDR3 DNA
few | TRBD1 | TRBJ1-4 | TRBV5-8 | CASSFSGTGQNEKLFF | TGTGCCAGCAGCTTTTCGGGGACAGGCCAAAATGAAAAACTGTTTTTT
. | . | TRBJ1-1 | TRBV7-6 | CASSLGSNLNTEAFF | TGTGCCAGCAGCTTAGGTTCGAACTTGAACACTGAAGCTTTCTTT
. | TRBD2 | TRBJ2-3 | TRBV7-2 | CASSLRLAGGTDTQYF | TGTGCCAGCAGCTTACGTCTAGCGGGTGGCACAGATACGCAGTATTTT
once | TRBD1 | TRBJ2-7 | TRBV18 | CASSPGQGISYEQYF | TGTGCCAGCTCACCGGGACAGGGGATTTCCTACGAGCAGTACTTC
. | TRBD1 | TRBJ2-5 | TRBV5-1 | CASSRRDRGGGETQYF | TGCGCCAGCAGCCGTCGGGACAGGGGAGGAGGAGAGACCCAGTACTTC
. | . | TRBJ2-5 | TRBV5-1 | CASSPNDWEETQYF | TGCGCCAGCAGCCCAAACGACTGGGAAGAGACCCAGTACTTC
few | . | TRBJ1-1 | TRBV7-9 | CASSFKGYGEAFF | TGTGCCAGCAGCTTTAAGGGGTATGGTGAAGCTTTCTTT
. | TRBD1 | TRBJ2-7 | TRBV19 | CASSWAGQVYEQYF | TGTGCCAGTAGTTGGGCTGGACAGGTCTACGAGCAGTACTTC
. | TRBD2 | TRBJ2-1 | TRBV15 | CATSRDALAAMEQFF | TGTGCCACCAGCAGAGATGCACTAGCGGCAATGGAGCAGTTCTTC
. | TRBD2 | TRBJ2-5 | TRBV18 | CASSLAGDQETQYF | TGTGCCAGCTCGCTAGCGGGGGACCAAGAGACCCAGTACTTC
. | TRBD1 | TRBJ2-3 | TRBV19 | CASSRGQGAGDTQYF | TGTGCCAGTAGTAGGGGACAGGGGGCGGGAGATACGCAGTATTTT
. | . | TRBJ2-1 | TRBV7-9 | CASSLGGGWVEQFF | TGTGCCAGCAGCTTAGGTGGGGGCTGGGTTGAGCAGTTCTTC